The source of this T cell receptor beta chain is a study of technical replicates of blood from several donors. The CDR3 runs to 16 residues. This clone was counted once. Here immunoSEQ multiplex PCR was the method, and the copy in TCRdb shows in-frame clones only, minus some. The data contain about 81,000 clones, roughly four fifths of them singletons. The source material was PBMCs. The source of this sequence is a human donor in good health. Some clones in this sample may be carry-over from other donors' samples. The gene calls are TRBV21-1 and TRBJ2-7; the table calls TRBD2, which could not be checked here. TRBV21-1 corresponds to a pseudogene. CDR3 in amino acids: CASPKERTSPIYEQYF. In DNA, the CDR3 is TGTGCCAGCCCCAAGGAGAGGACTAGCCCCATCTACGAGCAGTACTTC.